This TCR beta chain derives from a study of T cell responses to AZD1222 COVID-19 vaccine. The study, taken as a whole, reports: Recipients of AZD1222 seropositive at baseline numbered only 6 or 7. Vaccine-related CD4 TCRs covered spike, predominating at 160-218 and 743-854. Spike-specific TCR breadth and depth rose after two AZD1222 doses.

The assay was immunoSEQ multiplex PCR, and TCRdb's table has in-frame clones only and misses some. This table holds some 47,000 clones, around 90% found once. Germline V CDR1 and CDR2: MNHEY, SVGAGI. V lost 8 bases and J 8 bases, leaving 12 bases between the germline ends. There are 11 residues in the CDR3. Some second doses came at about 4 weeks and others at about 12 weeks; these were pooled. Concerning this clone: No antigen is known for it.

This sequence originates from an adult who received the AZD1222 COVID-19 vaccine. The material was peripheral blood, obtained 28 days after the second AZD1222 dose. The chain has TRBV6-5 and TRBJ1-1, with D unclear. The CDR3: CASRTAGEAFF. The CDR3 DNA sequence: TGTGCCAGCCGGACGGCGGGAGAAGCTTTCTTT.